This T cell receptor beta chain came from a study of shared clonotypes between healthy human individuals. Study information: Each donor contributed plates that comprised three CD4 naive, three CD4 memory, two CD8 naive and one CD8 memory.

Germline V gives CDR1 SGHVS, CDR2 FQNEAQ. The CDR3 totals 14 residues. Trimming left V 3 bases short and J 0 bases short, with 8 bases between. Naive CD8 cells lacked CD45RO and underwent positive selection for CCR7, leaving out terminally differentiated effector memory CD45RA+ cells. Only in-frame clones appear in the TCRdb table, and some are missing; sequencing was by immunoSEQ multiplex PCR. The sample has over 2,000,000 clones, just over 90% seen once. The sequenced material came from naive CD8+ T cells from PBMCs. This TCR came from a man aged 18 to 30 in good health. Some clones in this sample may be carry-over from other donors' samples. This chain joins TRBV7-8 and TRBJ1-2, with D possibly being TRBD1 (5 bases). This CDR3 reads CASSFDSSNYGYTF. In nucleotides, the CDR3 is TGTGCCAGCAGCTTTGACAGTTCTAACTATGGCTACACCTTC.